The 22 T cell receptor beta chains below all came from one sample that was sequenced in a study of cytomegalovirus exposure and HLA in healthy donors (dated by TCRdb to 2016 to 2017). The library relied on the immunoSEQ multiplex PCR assay. TCRdb retrieved this table from immuneACCESS and kept in-frame rearrangements only. Not all clones are present; in checked studies, unresolved V genes account for under half, and no reason is known for the remainder. Across this sample there are over 75,000 clones, with around 90% seen only once. Around 2.1% of the sample is held by the ten biggest clonotypes. The specimen was PBMCs. The receptors derive from a man aged 25 to 45 in good health and CMV-seronegative.

CDR3 DNA: TGTGCCAGCAGTTTAACACAGAAAAATTCACCCCTCCACTTT. It yields the protein CASSLTQKNSPLHF. This sequence joins TRBV28 and TRBJ1-6; D gene unclear. The CDR3 consists of 14 residues. Germline CDR1 reads MDHEN; CDR2 reads SYDVKM. V was shortened by 2 bases and J by 7 bases, with 9 bases between the two germline ends.

V and J are TRBV7-9 and TRBJ2-1, with D possibly matching TRBD1 (6 bases). The germline CDR1 and CDR2 sequences are SEHNR and FQNEAQ (reference sequence). V was trimmed by 5 bases and J by 4 bases, leaving 9 bases between them. The CDR3 length is 13 residues. CDR3 residues: CASSHTGYNEQFF. The CDR3 DNA reads TGTGCCAGCAGCCACACAGGGTACAATGAGCAGTTCTTC.

V is TRBV5-1 and J is TRBJ2-2; 14 bases match TRBD2. There are 20 residues in the CDR3. Germline V CDR1 and CDR2: SGHRS, YFSETQ. Trimming at V came to 3 bases and at J to 3 bases, leaving 13 bases not matched to a gene. CDR3: CASSSTTPGLAGVDTGELFF. The CDR3 nucleotides read TGCGCCAGCAGCTCAACCACACCGGGACTAGCGGGAGTAGACACCGGGGAGCTGTTTTTT. Full variable domain (missing parts from reference TRBV5-1 and TRBJ2-2): KAGVTQTPRYLIKTRGQQVTLSCSPISGHRSVSWYQQTPGQGLQFLFEYFSETQRNKGNFPGRFSGRQFSNSRSEMNVSTLELGDSALYLCASSSTTPGLAGVDTGELFFGEGSRLTVL.

This rearrangement joins TRBV11-2 to TRBJ1-2, with 7 bases aligning to TRBD1. V gave up 6 bases and J gave up 4 bases; unmatched junction bases: 11. The CDR3 has 15 residues. The germline V gene encodes CDR1 SGHAT and CDR2 FQNNGV. The CDR3 is CASRRDRINLYGYTF. The CDR3 DNA reads as TGTGCCAGCAGACGGGACAGAATAAATCTCTATGGCTACACCTTC. Filled out from reference TRBV11-2 and TRBJ1-2, the complete variable domain reads EAGVAQSPRYKIIEKRQSVAFWCNPISGHATLYWYQQILGQGPKLLIQFQNNGVVDDSQLPKDRFSAERLKGVDSTLKIQPAKLEDSAVYLCASRRDRINLYGYTFGSGTRLTVV.

The chain combines TRBV6-5 with TRBJ2-7; D possibly corresponds to TRBD1 (5 bases). The CDR3 covers 12 residues. Germline CDR1 reads MNHEY; CDR2 reads SVGAGI. The V end was cut by 5 bases, the J end by 1 base, with 6 bases between. The CDR3 region is CASSAGSYEQYF. CDR3 DNA sequence: TGTGCCAGCAGTGCAGGGTCCTACGAGCAGTACTTC.

V is TRBV7-9 and J is TRBJ1-4, with D perhaps TRBD1 (5 bases). The V and J ends lost 2 bases and 6 bases respectively, with 10 bases between them. The CDR3 is 14 amino acids. Germline CDR1 SEHNR, CDR2 FQNEAQ (reference sequence). Here the CDR3 DNA reads TGTGCCAGCAGCTTATTGGGGGGAGATGAAAAACTGTTTTTT. Translated, it gives CASSLLGGDEKLFF.

J is TRBJ2-3 and V is TRBV7-3, with D possibly being TRBD1 (6 bases). This CDR3 comprises 18 residues. Germline CDR1 SGHTA, CDR2 FQGTGA. Between the trimmed V and J ends, which lost 1 base and 5 bases, there was a span of 22 bases. DNA for the CDR3: TGTGCCAGCAGCTTAAGGGACACCCGTGCAGGGCGCAAAGATACGCAGTATTTT. As protein: CASSLRDTRAGRKDTQYF.

The CDR3 sequence: CASSVGLADYNEQFF. For the CDR3, the DNA is TGTGCCAGCAGTGTCGGACTAGCGGACTACAATGAGCAGTTCTTC. This rearrangement joins TRBV6-4 to TRBJ2-1; 10 bases are shared with TRBD2. Germline CDR1 is MRHNA and CDR2 is SNTAGT. The CDR3 spans 15 residues. The trim removed 4 bases at V and 3 bases at J, leaving 3 bases unmatched.

The genes are TRBV16 and TRBJ1-3; D is undetermined. The CDR3 covers 16 residues. V was pared by 3 bases and J by 1 base, with 13 bases between. CDR1 and CDR2 from the germline V gene are KGHSY and FQNENV. The CDR3 DNA sequence: TGTGCCAGCAGCCACGCGAGAAGTCCGTCTGGAAACACCATATATTTT. Protein product: CASSHARSPSGNTIYF.

J is TRBJ2-3 and V is TRBV29-1, with TRBD2 as a possible D gene (6 bases). This CDR3 is built from 13 residues. The V and J ends lost 7 bases and 1 base respectively, with 12 bases between them. Germline V lookup: CDR1 SQVTM, CDR2 ANQGSEA. Here the CDR3 DNA reads TGCAGCGCCATAGCGGAAGGCACAGATACGCAGTATTTT. Its translation: CSAIAEGTDTQYF.

J is TRBJ1-1 and V is TRBV6-6, with D unclear. CDR1 and CDR2 from the germline V gene are MNHNY and SVGAGI (reference sequence). The V end was cut by 2 bases, the J end by 0 bases, with 7 bases between. CDR3 length: 14 residues. The CDR3 reads CASSYTDMNTEAFF. CDR3 DNA: TGTGCCAGCAGTTACACAGACATGAACACTGAAGCTTTCTTT.

The count of this clone is one. CDR3 region: CASLTQDNEQFF. The CDR3 region has the DNA TGCGCCAGCTTGACACAAGACAATGAGCAGTTCTTC. The chain uses TRBV10-2 and TRBJ2-1; unclear D gene. The CDR3 extends over 12 amino acids. Germline CDR1 reads WSHSY; CDR2 reads SAAADI. V lost 8 bases, J lost 5 bases, and 10 bases lay in between.

This chain links TRBV27 with TRBJ2-1; maybe TRBD2 (6 bases). The CDR3 has 11 amino acids. The germline V and J ends were trimmed by 9 bases and 3 bases, with 6 bases remaining between them. CDR1 and CDR2 from the germline V gene are MNHEY and SMNVEV (reference sequence). The CDR3 coding sequence is TGTGCCAGTAGCGGCTACAATGAGCAGTTCTTC. This translates into CASSGYNEQFF.

The rearrangement joins TRBV27 to TRBJ1-1, with D maybe TRBD1 (6 bases). CDR3 length: 13 amino acids. The germline V and J ends were trimmed by 3 bases and 6 bases, with 11 bases remaining between them. Germline V gives CDR1 MNHEY, CDR2 SMNVEV (reference sequence). The CDR3 loop reads CASSFLQGPEAFF. As DNA, the CDR3 is TGTGCCAGCAGTTTTTTACAGGGACCTGAAGCTTTCTTT.

This clone was detected once. The V and J genes are TRBV5-1 and TRBJ2-7; tentatively, D is TRBD1 (6 bases). V was clipped by 3 bases and J by 4 bases, with 11 bases between them. Germline assignment: CDR1 SGHRS and CDR2 YFSETQ. The CDR3 length is 13 residues. The CDR3 spells CASSSSGQYEQYF. In nucleotides, the CDR3 is TGCGCCAGCAGCTCTTCTGGACAGTACGAGCAGTACTTC.

This chain connects TRBV25-1 to TRBJ2-7; D is possibly TRBD2 (5 bases). The CDR3 contains 14 residues. Trimming removed 6 bases from V and 3 bases from J, with 15 bases in between. The V gene's germline CDR1 is MGHDK and CDR2 SYGVNS. The CDR3 sequence: CASRPDGRGYEQYF. CDR3 DNA sequence: TGTGCCAGCAGACCGGACGGTCGGGGCTACGAGCAGTACTTC.

The chain is built from TRBV4-2 and TRBJ2-1, with 8 nucleotides matching TRBD2. J lost 0 bases, V lost 5 bases, and 3 bases had no gene match. The CDR3 covers 15 residues. Germline V gene sequence: CDR1 LGHNA, CDR2 YNFKEQ. The CDR3: CASSSRGGSYNEQFF. The CDR3, as DNA: TGTGCCAGCAGCTCCCGGGGGGGCTCCTACAATGAGCAGTTCTTC.

The CDR3 DNA is TGTGCCAGCATCACTAGCGGGAGCACGGGGGGAGAGACCCAGTACTTC. It encodes CASITSGSTGGETQYF. The chain combines TRBV28 with TRBJ2-5, with 11 bases fitting TRBD2. Per the germline V gene, CDR1 is MDHEN and CDR2 is SYDVKM. Germline trimming cut 7 bases from V and 4 bases from J; bases unmatched to any gene: 11. The CDR3 extends over 16 amino acids. Together with reference TRBV28 and TRBJ2-5, the CDR3 gives the full variable domain: DVKVTQSSRYLVKRTGEKVFLECVQDMDHENMFWYRQDPGLGLRLIYFSYDVKMKEKGDIPEGYSVSREKKERFSLILESASTNQTSMYLCASITSGSTGGETQYFGPGTRLLVL.

The genes are TRBV19 and TRBJ1-3, with D uncertain. The CDR3 has 12 amino acids. Per germline, CDR1 LNHDA and CDR2 SQIVND (reference sequence). The V end lost 7 bases, the J end lost 10 bases, and 14 bases lay between the germline ends. CDR3 DNA: TGTGCCAGTACCCCTAACATGAGGACCATATATTTT. Encoded protein: CASTPNMRTIYF.

With respect to this clone: One end of the junction fails to match germline, which may point to a read error. The chain couples TRBV7-7 to TRBJ2-2; 13 nucleotides align to TRBD2. CDR1 is SSHAT and CDR2 is FNYEAQ in the germline V gene (reference sequence). The CDR3 is 16 residues long. The CDR3: CASSSELAGGTGELFF. DNA of the CDR3: TGTGCTAGCAGCTCCGAACTAGCGGGAGGGACCGGGGAGCTGTTTTTT.

The V and J genes are TRBV30 and TRBJ1-1; the match to TRBD1 covers 7 bases. The CDR3 is 12 residues long. Per germline, CDR1 GTSNPN and CDR2 SVGIG (reference sequence). V was pared by 6 bases and J by 4 bases, with 5 bases of the junction left unmatched. In nucleotides, the CDR3 is TGTGCCTGCCACAGGGGTTCCACTGAAGCTTTCTTT. As protein: CACHRGSTEAFF.

This rearrangement joins TRBV28 to TRBJ1-3; D is ambiguous. CDR3 length: 13 residues. V was shortened by 5 bases and J by 6 bases, with 11 bases between the two germline ends. Germline V gives CDR1 MDHEN, CDR2 SYDVKM. This CDR3 reads CASSREDLNTIYF. CDR3 bases: TGTGCCAGCAGTCGGGAGGATTTAAACACCATATATTTT.